The 24 T cell receptor beta chains listed next were all sequenced from one sample in a study of response to subunit inactivated influenza vaccine. A single record per CDR3 protein comes from TCRdb applying MiXCR to the RT-PCR reads. This table holds some 480,000 distinct CDR3 sequences, approximately 9.9% found once. Sample: PBMCs from blood, taken roughly 6 weeks after vaccination. The receptors were gathered from a man aged 45-65 years who received an inactivated influenza vaccine.

There are a few counts of this clonotype. The chain links TRBV11-2 to TRBJ2-3; no firm D call. V lost 3 bases and J 0 bases, leaving 13 bases between the germline ends. This CDR3 has 16 amino acids. From germline, CDR1 is SGHAT and CDR2 FQNNGV. Written as DNA, the CDR3 is TGTGCCAGCAGCTTTAGTGGTTATTGGAGCACAGATACGCAGTATTTT. It encodes CASSFSGYWSTDTQYF.

This chain connects TRBV5-1 to TRBJ2-7; D is possibly TRBD1 (6 bases). CDR1 is SGHRS, CDR2 YFSETQ, per germline. V gave up 7 bases and J gave up 2 bases, with 13 bases separating them. CDR3 length: 13 residues. DNA for the CDR3: TGCGCCAGCGGGACGACAGGAACCTACGAGCAGTACTTC. This encodes CASGTTGTYEQYF.

This clonotype was seen a handful of times. This sequence joins TRBV9 and TRBJ2-7; D unresolved. This CDR3 has 16 amino acids. V was clipped by 0 bases and J by 6 bases, with 19 bases between them. Germline CDR1 reads SGDLS; CDR2 reads YYNGEE. The chain's CDR3 is CASSVGPAGWISEQYF. CDR3 coding DNA: TGTGCCAGCAGCGTAGGCCCAGCCGGGTGGATAAGCGAGCAGTACTTC.

CDR3 coding DNA: TGTGCCAGCAGCCGGACTAGCGGGAGGTCTAGCACAGATACGCAGTATTTT. It is translated as CASSRTSGRSSTDTQYF. The J gene is TRBJ2-3, the V gene TRBV7-9; 14 positions agree with TRBD2. J lost 0 bases, V lost 5 bases, and 4 bases had no gene match. Germline lookup yields CDR1 SEHNR and CDR2 FQNEAQ (reference sequence). The CDR3 runs 17 residues.

This clonotype occurred many times. This chain links TRBV21-1 with TRBJ2-4; the table's D gene call, TRBD1, was not cross checked with the DNA. TRBV21-1 is labeled a pseudogene. The CDR3 covers 19 residues. In nucleotides, the CDR3 is TGTGCCAGCTCCGAAGCGGCGGGACAGGTGTTCCGTGCCAAAAACATTCAGTACTTC. As protein: CASSEAAGQVFRAKNIQYF.

The sample holds many counts of this clonotype. DNA for the CDR3: TGTGCCAGCACGTGGGGGAACACCGGGGAGCTGTTTTTT. Its translation: CASTWGNTGELFF. V usage is TRBV12-3 or TRBV12-4 and J usage is TRBJ2-2; D uncertain. V gave up 7 bases and J gave up 1 base, with 7 bases separating them. The CDR3 spans 13 residues.

The sample holds many counts of this clonotype. V and J are TRBV5-1 and TRBJ2-7; 8 nucleotides agree with TRBD1. The CDR3 loop spans 16 amino acids. From germline, CDR1 is SGHRS and CDR2 YFSETQ. With 1 base clipped from V and 2 bases from J, the junction kept 8 bases outside the gene matches. The DNA for the CDR3 is TGCGCCAGCAGCTTGCAACCGGGACAGGACACCTACGAGCAGTACTTC. This gives the protein CASSLQPGQDTYEQYF. The full variable domain, with the rest looked up from reference TRBV5-1 and TRBJ2-7, is KAGVTQTPRYLIKTRGQQVTLSCSPISGHRSVSWYQQTPGQGLQFLFEYFSETQRNKGNFPGRFSGRQFSNSRSEMNVSTLELGDSALYLCASSLQPGQDTYEQYFGPGTRLTVT.

The J gene is TRBJ2-4, the V gene TRBV15, with D unresolved. With 3 bases removed from V and 0 bases from J, the gap between germline ends came to 9 bases. The CDR3 loop spans 15 amino acids. CDR1 LNHNV and CDR2 YYDKDF come from the germline V gene (reference sequence). CDR3 coding DNA: TGTGCCACCAGCAGCGTAGTATTAGCCAAAAACATTCAGTACTTC. Its protein is CATSSVVLAKNIQYF. Looking up the rest from reference TRBV15 and TRBJ2-4 gives the full variable domain: DAMVIQNPRYQVTQFGKPVTLSCSQTLNHNVMYWYQQKSSQAPKLLFHYYDKDFNNEADTPDNFQSRRPNTSFCFLDIRSPGLGDTAMYLCATSSVVLAKNIQYFGAGTRLSVL.

This clonotype was picked up a small number of times. The chain carries TRBV10-3 and TRBJ1-1; D gene unclear. This CDR3 spans 13 amino acids. The germline V and J ends were trimmed by 4 bases and 4 bases, with 10 bases remaining between them. CDR1 is ENHRY and CDR2 is SYGVKD in the germline V gene. CDR3 bases: TGTGCCATCAGTGGATCGGCGGCCACTGAAGCTTTCTTT. Its translation: CAISGSAATEAFF.

This chain connects TRBV2 to TRBJ2-7, with D tentatively TRBD2 (5 bases). The CDR3 runs 15 residues. Germline lookup yields CDR1 SNHLY and CDR2 FYNNEI. Deletions cut 7 bases from V and 0 bases from J, with 16 bases between. The CDR3 reads CASKFGSGLSYEQYF. The CDR3 DNA follows: TGTGCCAGCAAGTTCGGATCTGGACTCTCCTACGAGCAGTACTTC.

This clonotype was counted ten times or more. V and J are TRBV15 and TRBJ2-7, with TRBD1 matching over 7 bases. The V gene end was trimmed by 5 bases and the J gene end by 2 bases; junction bases not matched to a gene: 6. Germline V gene data show CDR1 as LNHNV and CDR2 as YYDKDF (reference sequence). The CDR3 contains 14 residues. This CDR3 reads CATSQTGQTYEQYF. DNA for the CDR3: TGTGCCACCAGCCAAACGGGACAGACCTACGAGCAGTACTTC.

This clonotype was recorded at least ten times. The chain has TRBV29-1 and TRBJ2-5; the D gene is possibly TRBD2 (6 bases). The germline V and J ends were trimmed by 1 base and 4 bases, with 10 bases remaining between them. CDR3 length: 13 residues. The germline V gene has CDR1 SQVTM and CDR2 ANQGSEA. CDR3 DNA sequence: TGCAGCGTTGAAGGACTAGTTGGAGAGACCCAGTACTTC. Translating gives CSVEGLVGETQYF.

The CDR3 DNA sequence: TGCGCCAGCAGCCAAGAATTGGTGAGGCAGCAGGTTTCCTACGAGCAGTACTTC. Its translation is CASSQELVRQQVSYEQYF. The rearrangement links TRBV4-3 to TRBJ2-7; D is uncertain. Trimming cost V 0 bases and J 1 base, with 19 bases left between them. There are 18 residues in the CDR3. Germline CDR1 is LGHNA and CDR2 is YSLEER.

This chain links TRBV4-3 with TRBJ2-2; TRBD2 is a possible D gene (6 bases). The CDR3 has 16 residues. Looked up from germline, CDR1 is LGHNA and CDR2 is YSLEER. V was cut by 0 bases and J by 3 bases, with 11 bases left in between. The DNA for the CDR3 is TGCGCCAGCAGCCAAGATGGAGGGTTTCACACCGGGGAGCTGTTTTTT. Translated: CASSQDGGFHTGELFF.

This clonotype showed up many times. Written as DNA, the CDR3 is TGTGCCAGCAGAACAGGGAAAGACCAGTACTTC. Protein: CASRTGKDQYF. The chain has TRBV12-3 or TRBV12-4 and TRBJ2-5, with D tentatively TRBD1 (6 bases). V was pared by 6 bases and J by 10 bases, with 12 bases between. The CDR3 is 11 amino acids.

This sequence joins TRBV11-2 and TRBJ2-5; TRBD1 matches 7 bases. Germline CDR1 and CDR2: SGHAT and FQNNGV. This CDR3 is 12 amino acids long. Trimming cost V 5 bases and J 5 bases; bases outside gene matches: 2. CDR3 loop: CASSMDRETQYF. The CDR3 DNA reads as TGTGCCAGCAGCATGGACAGGGAGACCCAGTACTTC.

In this sample, this clonotype turned up a few times. This sequence joins TRBV12-3 or TRBV12-4 and TRBJ2-1, with TRBD2 matching over 7 bases. The CDR3 is 16 residues long. The ends lost 3 bases at V and 0 bases at J; junction bases unmatched: 5. The CDR3 DNA sequence: TGTGCCAGCAGTTTTTCGGGACTACTCTCCTACAATGAGCAGTTCTTC. It is translated as CASSFSGLLSYNEQFF.

This clonotype was seen ten or more times. The gene calls are TRBV12-3 or TRBV12-4 and TRBJ2-1; no reliable D call. This CDR3 is built from 10 residues. The ends were cut back, 3 bases at V and 15 bases at J, with 9 bases in the middle. CDR3 coding DNA: TGTGCCAGCAGTTTTTCCGTACTGTTCTTC. Translating it yields CASSFSVLFF.

In this sample, this clonotype turned up many times. CDR3: CASSEGQGAPDTQYF. As DNA, the CDR3 is TGTGCCAGCAGTGAAGGACAGGGGGCCCCAGATACGCAGTATTTT. The genes are TRBV6-1 and TRBJ2-3; 10 bases map to TRBD1. Germline-derived CDR1 and CDR2 are MNHNS and SASEGT. Germline trimming cut 1 base from V and 4 bases from J; bases unmatched to any gene: 2. The CDR3 totals 15 residues.

This clonotype was recorded many times. V and J are TRBV12-3 or TRBV12-4 and TRBJ1-1, with 8 bases matching TRBD1. The trim removed 5 bases at V and 9 bases at J, leaving 8 bases unmatched. This CDR3 is built from 13 residues. The CDR3 DNA reads as TGTGCCAGCAGTCAAAACAGGGGGAGACAAGCTTTCTTT. Protein product: CASSQNRGRQAFF.

This clonotype was detected a few times. V gene TRBV15 combines with J gene TRBJ2-1; D is unresolved. CDR1 LNHNV and CDR2 YYDKDF come from the germline V gene (reference sequence). This CDR3 has 16 residues. V shed 0 bases and J shed 2 bases, with 11 bases lying between them. The CDR3 region is CATSRDILAAYNEQFF. The CDR3 bases are TGTGCCACCAGCAGAGATATTCTTGCGGCCTACAATGAGCAGTTCTTC.

In its sample, this clonotype was seen many times. V is TRBV12-3 or TRBV12-4 and J is TRBJ1-5; D gene ambiguous. CDR3 size: 12 residues. Trimming took off 6 bases at V and 11 bases at J, with 14 bases between the two ends. For the CDR3, the DNA is TGTGCCAGCAGCCACCTCTTTTGGGCCCAGCATTTT. It specifies CASSHLFWAQHF.

In its sample, this clonotype was seen a few times. CDR3 coding DNA: TGTGCCAGCAGACCGGACGCCGCTAGCACAGATACGCAGTATTTT. Its translation: CASRPDAASTDTQYF. The V gene is TRBV5-4, the J gene TRBJ2-3, with D unclear. This CDR3 comprises 15 residues. CDR1 and CDR2 from the germline V gene are SGHNT and YYREEE (reference sequence). The germline V and J ends were trimmed by 5 bases and 0 bases, with 13 bases remaining between them. The variable domain in full, completed from reference TRBV5-4 and TRBJ2-3, reads ETGVTQSPTHLIKTRGQQVTLRCSSQSGHNTVSWYQQALGQGPQFIFQYYREEENGRGNFPPRFSGLQFPNYSSELNVNALELDDSALYLCASRPDAASTDTQYFGPGTRLTVL.

The rearrangement links TRBV7-2 to TRBJ2-1; weak D call: TRBD2 (7 bases). In germline, CDR1 is SGHTA, CDR2 FQGNSA. This CDR3 contains 15 residues. Trimming shortened V by 1 base and J by 8 bases, and 15 bases separated the two germline ends. CDR3 in amino acids: CASSLGRGAGHEQFF. CDR3 nucleotides: TGTGCCAGCAGCTTAGGTCGGGGGGCTGGGCATGAGCAGTTCTTC.